The entry that follows covers one TCR beta chain sequence. Its target is not known. Germline values: CDR1 SGHTA, CDR2 FQGTGA. Trimming pared 2 bases from V and 9 bases from J, leaving 11 bases between. The CDR3 is 13 amino acids. The sample is drawn from a study of CD8 T cells in Susac syndrome. Study results and limitations: The authors acknowledged that their TCR sequencing and HLA analysis involved a relatively small number of individuals.

The T cells that were sequenced for TCR beta were CD8+ and CD4+ cells from blood. CD8+ and CD4+ T cells were negatively isolated; TEMRA cells were FACS-enriched. Reverse transcription used about 0.5 to 1 ug RNA and random hexamers. Across 54 Vbeta and 13 Jbeta, TCR beta CDR3 was amplified with immunoSEQ multiplex PCR. TCRdb reprocessed the immunoSEQ multiplex PCR reads with MiXCR, giving one entry per CDR3 protein. Here the sample spans roughly 200,000 distinct CDR3 sequences, approximately 94% being singletons. The chain couples TRBV7-3 to TRBJ2-1; the D gene is possibly TRBD2 (6 bases). The origin of this receptor is a human donor in good health. The sequencing sample was made of CD4+ T cells from PBMCs. The CDR3: CASSLSRGSEQFF. The CDR3 coding sequence is TGTGCCAGCAGCTTATCCCGGGGGAGTGAGCAGTTCTTC. The full variable domain, rest sourced from reference TRBV7-3 and TRBJ2-1, is GAGVSQTPSNKVTEKGKYVELRCDPISGHTALYWYRQSLGQGPEFLIYFQGTGAADDSGLPNDRFFAVRPEGSVSTLKIQRTERGDSAVYLCASSLSRGSEQFFGPGTRLTVL.